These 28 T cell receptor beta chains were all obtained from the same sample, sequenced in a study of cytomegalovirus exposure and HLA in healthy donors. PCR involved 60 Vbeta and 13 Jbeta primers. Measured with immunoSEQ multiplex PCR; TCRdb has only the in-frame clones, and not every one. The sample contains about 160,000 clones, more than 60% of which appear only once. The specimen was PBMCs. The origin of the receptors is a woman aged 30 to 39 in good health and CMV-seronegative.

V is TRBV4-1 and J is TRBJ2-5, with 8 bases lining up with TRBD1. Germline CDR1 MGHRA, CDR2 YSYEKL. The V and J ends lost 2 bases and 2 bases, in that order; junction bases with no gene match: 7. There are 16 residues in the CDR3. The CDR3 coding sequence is TGCGCCAGCAGCCAACTCTACAGGGGGGCGCAAGAGACCCAGTACTTC. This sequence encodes CASSQLYRGAQETQYF.

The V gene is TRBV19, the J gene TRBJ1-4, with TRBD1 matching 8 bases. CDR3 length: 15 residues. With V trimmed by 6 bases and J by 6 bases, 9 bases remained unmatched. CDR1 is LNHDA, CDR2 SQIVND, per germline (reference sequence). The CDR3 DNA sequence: TGTGCCAGTAGGATGACAGGGACAGGAGATGAAAAACTGTTTTTT. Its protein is CASRMTGTGDEKLFF.

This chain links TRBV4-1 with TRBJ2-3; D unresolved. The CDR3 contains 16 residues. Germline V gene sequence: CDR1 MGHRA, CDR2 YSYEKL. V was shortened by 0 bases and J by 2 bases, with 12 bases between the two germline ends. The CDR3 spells CASSQDSPPYTDTQYF. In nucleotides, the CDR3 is TGCGCCAGCAGCCAAGATTCGCCTCCCTACACAGATACGCAGTATTTT.

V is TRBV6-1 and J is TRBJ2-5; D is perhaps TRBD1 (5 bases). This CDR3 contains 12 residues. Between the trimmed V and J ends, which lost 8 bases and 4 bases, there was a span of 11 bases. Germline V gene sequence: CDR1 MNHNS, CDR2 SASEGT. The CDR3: CASAGLGETQYF. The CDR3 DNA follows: TGTGCCAGCGCAGGGTTAGGAGAGACCCAGTACTTC.

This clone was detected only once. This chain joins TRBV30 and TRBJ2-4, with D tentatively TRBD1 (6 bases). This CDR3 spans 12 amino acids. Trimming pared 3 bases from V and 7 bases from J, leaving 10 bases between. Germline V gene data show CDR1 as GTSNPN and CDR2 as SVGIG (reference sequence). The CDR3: CAWSPQGNIQYF. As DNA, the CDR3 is TGTGCCTGGAGCCCTCAGGGGAACATTCAGTACTTC.

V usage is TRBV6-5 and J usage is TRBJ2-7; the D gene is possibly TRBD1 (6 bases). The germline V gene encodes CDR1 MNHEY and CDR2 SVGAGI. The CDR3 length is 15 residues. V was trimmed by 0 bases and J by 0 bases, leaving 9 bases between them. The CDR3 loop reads CASSYSHRVSYEQYF. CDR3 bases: TGTGCCAGCAGTTACTCTCACAGGGTCTCCTACGAGCAGTACTTC.

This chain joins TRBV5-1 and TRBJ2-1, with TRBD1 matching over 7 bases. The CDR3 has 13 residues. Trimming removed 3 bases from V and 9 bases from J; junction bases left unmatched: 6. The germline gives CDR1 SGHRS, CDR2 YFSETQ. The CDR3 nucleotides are TGCGCCAGCAGCTGGGACAGCGTCGGTGAGCAGTTCTTC. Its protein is CASSWDSVGEQFF.

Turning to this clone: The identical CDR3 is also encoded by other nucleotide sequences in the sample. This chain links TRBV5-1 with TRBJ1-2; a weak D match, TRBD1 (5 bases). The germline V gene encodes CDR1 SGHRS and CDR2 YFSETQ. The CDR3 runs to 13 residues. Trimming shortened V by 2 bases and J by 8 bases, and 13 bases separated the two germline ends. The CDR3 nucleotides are TGCGCCAGCAGCTTCGGGGGAGAGGGGGGCTACACCTTC. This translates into CASSFGGEGGYTF.

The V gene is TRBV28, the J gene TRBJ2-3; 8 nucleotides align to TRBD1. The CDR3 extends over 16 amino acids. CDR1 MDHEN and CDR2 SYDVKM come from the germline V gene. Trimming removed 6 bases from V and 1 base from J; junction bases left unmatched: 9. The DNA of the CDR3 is TGTGCCAGCAGGCAATGGGAGACAGGGGGCACAGATACGCAGTATTTT. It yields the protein CASRQWETGGTDTQYF. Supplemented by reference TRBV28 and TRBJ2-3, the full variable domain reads DVKVTQSSRYLVKRTGEKVFLECVQDMDHENMFWYRQDPGLGLRLIYFSYDVKMKEKGDIPEGYSVSREKKERFSLILESASTNQTSMYLCASRQWETGGTDTQYFGPGTRLTVL.

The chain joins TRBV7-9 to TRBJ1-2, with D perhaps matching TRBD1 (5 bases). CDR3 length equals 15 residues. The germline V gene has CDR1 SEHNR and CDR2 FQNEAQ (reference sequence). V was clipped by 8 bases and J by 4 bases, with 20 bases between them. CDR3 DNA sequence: TGTGCCAGCGGACTTGTCGGGGGTGCCACCTATGGCTACACCTTC. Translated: CASGLVGGATYGYTF.

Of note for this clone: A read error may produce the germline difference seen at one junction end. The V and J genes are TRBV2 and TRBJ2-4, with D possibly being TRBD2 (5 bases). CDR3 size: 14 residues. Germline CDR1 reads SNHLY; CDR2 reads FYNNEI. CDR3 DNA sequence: TGTGCCAGCCATTACCCCGGAGGCAAAAACAGTCAGTACTTC. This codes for CASHYPGGKNSQYF. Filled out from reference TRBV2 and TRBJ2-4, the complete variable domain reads EPEVTQTPSHQVTQMGQEVILRCVPISNHLYFYWYRQILGQKVEFLVSFYNNEISEKSEIFDDQFSVERPDGSNFTLKIRSTKLEDSAMYFCASHYPGGKNSQYFGAGTRLSVL.

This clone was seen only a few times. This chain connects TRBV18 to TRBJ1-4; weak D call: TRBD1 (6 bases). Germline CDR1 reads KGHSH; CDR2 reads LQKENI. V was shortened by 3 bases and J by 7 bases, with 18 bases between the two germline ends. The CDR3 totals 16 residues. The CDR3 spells CASSPAPGGGVEKLFF. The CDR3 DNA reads TGTGCCAGCTCACCGGCGCCGGGGGGCGGAGTTGAAAAACTGTTTTTT. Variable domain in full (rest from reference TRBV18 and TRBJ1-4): NAGVMQNPRHLVRRRGQEARLRCSPMKGHSHVYWYRQLPEEGLKFMVYLQKENIIDESGMPKERFSAEFPKEGPSILRIQQVVRGDSAAYFCASSPAPGGGVEKLFFGSGTQLSVL.

CDR3: CSVALAGGREFF. Here the CDR3 DNA reads TGCAGCGTTGCACTAGCGGGGGGCCGGGAGTTCTTC. The chain couples TRBV29-1 to TRBJ2-1, with 12 nucleotides matching TRBD2. The V segment lost 4 bases and the J segment 14 bases; nucleotides outside the gene matches: 6. This CDR3 spans 12 amino acids. Germline lookup yields CDR1 SQVTM and CDR2 ANQGSEA.

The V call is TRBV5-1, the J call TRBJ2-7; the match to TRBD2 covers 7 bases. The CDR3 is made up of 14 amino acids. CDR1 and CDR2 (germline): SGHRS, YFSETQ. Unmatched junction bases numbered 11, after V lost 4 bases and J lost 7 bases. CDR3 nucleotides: TGCGCCAGCAGCCTCAGTATGACAGCGGGAGAGCAGTACTTC. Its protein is CASSLSMTAGEQYF.

The CDR3 sequence is CAAGGDYTEAFF. The DNA of the CDR3 is TGTGCCGCCGGGGGGGACTATACTGAAGCTTTCTTT. The genes are TRBV21-1 and TRBJ1-1. TRBV21-1 is a recognized pseudogene. CDR3 length equals 12 residues.

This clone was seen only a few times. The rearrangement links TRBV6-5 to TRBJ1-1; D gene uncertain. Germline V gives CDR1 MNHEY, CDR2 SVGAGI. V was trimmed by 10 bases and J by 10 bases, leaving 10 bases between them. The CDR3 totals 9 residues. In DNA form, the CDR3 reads TGTGCCACCAACCGGGGAGCTTTCTTT. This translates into CATNRGAFF.

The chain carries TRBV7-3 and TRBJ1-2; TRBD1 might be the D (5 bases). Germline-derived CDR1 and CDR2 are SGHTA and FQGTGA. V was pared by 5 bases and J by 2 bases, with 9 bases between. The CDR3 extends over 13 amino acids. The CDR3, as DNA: TGTGCCAGCAGCCCGACAGAGAACTATGGCTACACCTTC. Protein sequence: CASSPTENYGYTF.

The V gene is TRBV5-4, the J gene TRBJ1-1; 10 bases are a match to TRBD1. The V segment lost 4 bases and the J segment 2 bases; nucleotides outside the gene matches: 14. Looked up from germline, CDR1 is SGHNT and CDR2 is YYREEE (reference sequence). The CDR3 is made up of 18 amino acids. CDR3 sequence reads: CASSTPGDRGTFNTEAFF. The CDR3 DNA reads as TGTGCCAGCAGCACTCCGGGGGACAGGGGTACCTTCAACACTGAAGCTTTCTTT.

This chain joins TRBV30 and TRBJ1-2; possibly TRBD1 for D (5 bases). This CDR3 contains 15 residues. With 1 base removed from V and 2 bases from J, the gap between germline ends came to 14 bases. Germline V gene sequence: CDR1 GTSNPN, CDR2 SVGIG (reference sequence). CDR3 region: CAWSGPGRVNYGYTF. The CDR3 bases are TGTGCCTGGAGTGGCCCGGGCAGGGTAAACTATGGCTACACCTTC.

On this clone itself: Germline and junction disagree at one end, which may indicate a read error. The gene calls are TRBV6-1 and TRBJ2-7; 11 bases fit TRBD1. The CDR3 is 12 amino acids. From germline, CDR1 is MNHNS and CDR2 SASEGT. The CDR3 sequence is CASTGQGAVLGF. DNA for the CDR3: TGTGCCAGCACAGGACAGGGGGCCGTCCTCGGCTTC.

CDR3 sequence reads: CASSVQVPNQPQHF. CDR3 coding DNA: TGTGCCAGCAGTGTTCAGGTCCCCAATCAGCCCCAGCATTTT. The chain uses TRBV2 and TRBJ1-5; D is unclear. Germline loops: CDR1 SNHLY, CDR2 FYNNEI. The CDR3 contains 14 residues. The V and J ends lost 4 bases and 3 bases respectively, with 10 bases between them.

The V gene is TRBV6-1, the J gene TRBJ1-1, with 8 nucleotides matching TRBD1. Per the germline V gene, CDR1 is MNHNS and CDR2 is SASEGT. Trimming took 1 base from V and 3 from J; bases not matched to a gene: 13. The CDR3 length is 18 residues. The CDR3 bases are TGTGCCAGCAGTGAAGGAAGACAGGGGTGGAGACTGGACACTGAAGCTTTCTTT. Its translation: CASSEGRQGWRLDTEAFF.

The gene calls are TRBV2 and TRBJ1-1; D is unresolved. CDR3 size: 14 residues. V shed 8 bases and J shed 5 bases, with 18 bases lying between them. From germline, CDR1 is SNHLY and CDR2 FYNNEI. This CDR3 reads CASGGWGGRTEAFF. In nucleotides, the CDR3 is TGTGCCAGCGGAGGGTGGGGTGGAAGGACTGAAGCTTTCTTT.

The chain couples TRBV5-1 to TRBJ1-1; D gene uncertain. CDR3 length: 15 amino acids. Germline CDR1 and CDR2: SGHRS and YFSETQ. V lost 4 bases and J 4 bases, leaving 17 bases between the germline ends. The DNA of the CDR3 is TGCGCCAGCAGCCCCTCCGGAGCCATCATCACTGAAGCTTTCTTT. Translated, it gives CASSPSGAIITEAFF.

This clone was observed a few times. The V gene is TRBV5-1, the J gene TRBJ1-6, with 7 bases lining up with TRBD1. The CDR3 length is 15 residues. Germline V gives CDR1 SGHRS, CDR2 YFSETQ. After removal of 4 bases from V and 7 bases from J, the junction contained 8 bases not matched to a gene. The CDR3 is CASSPGTVGNSPLHF. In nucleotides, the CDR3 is TGCGCCAGCAGCCCGGGGACAGTCGGCAATTCACCCCTCCACTTT.

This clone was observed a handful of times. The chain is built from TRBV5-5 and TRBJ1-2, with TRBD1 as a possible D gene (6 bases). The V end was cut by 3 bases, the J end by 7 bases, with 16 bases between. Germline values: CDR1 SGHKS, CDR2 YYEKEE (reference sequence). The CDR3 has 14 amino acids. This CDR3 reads CASSWLPNRVGYTF. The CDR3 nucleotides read TGTGCCAGCAGCTGGCTACCCAACAGGGTTGGCTACACCTTC.

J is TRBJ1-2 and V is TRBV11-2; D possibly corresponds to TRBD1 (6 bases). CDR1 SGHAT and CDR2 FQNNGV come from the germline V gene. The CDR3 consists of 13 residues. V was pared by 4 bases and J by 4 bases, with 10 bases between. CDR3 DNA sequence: TGTGCCAGCAGCTCTACAGGGACCTATGGCTACACCTTC. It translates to CASSSTGTYGYTF.

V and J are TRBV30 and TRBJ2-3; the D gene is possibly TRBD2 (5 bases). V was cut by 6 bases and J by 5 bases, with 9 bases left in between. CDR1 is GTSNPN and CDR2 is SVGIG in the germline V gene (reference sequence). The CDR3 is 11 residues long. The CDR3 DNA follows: TGTGCCTGTTCCGGGGTAGATACGCAGTATTTT. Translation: CACSGVDTQYF.